This T cell receptor beta chain was identified in a study of T cells in Graves' hyperthyroidism and ophthalmopathy. This clonotype was seen at least ten times. Amplification yielded TCR beta CDR3 regions, with RNA transcripts as the source. The primer set for the first-round RT-PCR of the TCR CDR3 was HTBI. One entry per CDR3 protein, called by TCRdb with MiXCR from the multiplex PCR reads. The data hold around 370,000 distinct CDR3 sequences, with around 20% observed a single time. This TCR came from a man between 18 and 35 years old with Graves' ophthalmopathy. The sequenced sample consisted of blood.

CDR3 sequence: CASSEEQGGPQPQHF. The DNA for the CDR3 is TGTGCCAGCAGTGAGGAACAGGGGGGGCCTCAGCCCCAGCATTTT. The chain carries TRBV6-1 and TRBJ1-5; 8 bases align to TRBD1. The CDR3 runs 15 residues. Trimming removed 3 bases from V and 6 bases from J; junction bases left unmatched: 7. Germline loops: CDR1 MNHNS, CDR2 SASEGT.